This T cell receptor (beta chain) came from a study of CD8+CD57+ T cells in acquired aplastic anemia. The wider study: When averaged, DNA from sorted CD4+ and CD8+ cells came to approximately 3 ug.

Germline assignment: CDR1 DFQATT and CDR2 SNEGSKA (reference sequence). V was cut by 5 bases and J by 0 bases, with 19 bases left in between. The CDR3 has 17 residues. The sequenced patients had an expansion of CD8+CD57+ cells seen by flow cytometry. Prior therapy had not been administered to any patient at the time of blood sampling. Both TCR beta VDJ combination and CDR3 sequence profiling were carried out. Genomic DNA was the template for this profiling. TCRdb itself ran the reads through MiXCR, one entry per CDR3 protein. The sample carries 200,000 to 250,000 distinct CDR3 sequences, approximately 65% recorded once.

The sequencing input was sorted CD4+, CD8+, or CD8+CD57+ T cells (not recorded which) from PBMCs. The source of this sequence is a human donor with aplastic anemia. The rearrangement uses TRBV20-1 and TRBJ2-2; weak D call: TRBD2 (6 bases). The CDR3 coding sequence is TGCAGTGCTCACAACAGTCGTAGCGGAACGAACACCGGGGAGCTGTTTTTT. This sequence encodes CSAHNSRSGTNTGELFF.